This is a list of T cell receptor beta chains from one sample in a study of blood T cell repertoires in COVID-19. Profiled with immunoSEQ multiplex PCR; TCRdb holds only in-frame clones, not every one. The sample carries around 330,000 clones, roughly 90% recorded once. The specimen was PBMCs or T cells enriched from blood (not recorded which). These receptors all come from a young woman who had recovered from COVID-19. CDR3s include the opening cysteine and the closing phenylalanine or tryptophan. A D gene is named only where the DNA matches it firmly. The size entry is marked missing in some rows and otherwise reads once, few, many or a size class.

CDR3: CASNEGFNTGELFF; DNA: TGTGCCAGCAATGAGGGCTTTAACACCGGGGAGCTGTTTTTT; size: NA; J: TRBJ2-2; V: TRBV2; D: NA
CDR3: CASSQSGMDSPLHF; DNA: TGTGCCAGCAGCCAATCGGGGATGGATTCACCCCTCCACTTT; size: NA; J: TRBJ1-6; V: TRBV4-2; D: NA
CDR3: CASSLPSLPKGYTF; DNA: TGTGCCAGCAGCTTACCGTCGTTACCTAAGGGCTACACCTTC; size: NA; J: TRBJ1-2; V: TRBV7-2; D: NA
CDR3: CASSIRQGRYGYTF; DNA: TGTGCCAGTAGTATTCGACAGGGGCGCTATGGCTACACCTTC; size: NA; J: TRBJ1-2; V: TRBV19; D: TRBD1
CDR3: CSASGQALYEQYF; DNA: TGCAGTGCTAGTGGACAGGCCCTCTACGAGCAGTACTTC; size: NA; J: TRBJ2-7; V: TRBV20-1; D: TRBD1
CDR3: CASSSGQGRTEAFF; DNA: TGTGCCAGCAGCTCCGGACAGGGGAGGACTGAAGCTTTCTTT; size: NA; J: TRBJ1-1; V: TRBV11-3; D: TRBD1
CDR3: CASSDIQRSSGNTIYF; DNA: TGCGCCAGCAGCGATATACAGAGATCCTCTGGAAACACCATATATTTT; size: NA; J: TRBJ1-3; V: TRBV5-1; D: NA
CDR3: CASGGRGAGNTIYF; DNA: TGTGCCAGCGGCGGGAGGGGAGCTGGAAACACCATATATTTT; size: NA; J: TRBJ1-3; V: TRBV13; D: NA
CDR3: CASSYHTGRGQDGYTF; DNA: TGTGCCAGCAGTTACCACACGGGGAGGGGCCAGGATGGCTACACCTTC; size: NA; J: TRBJ1-2; V: TRBV6-5; D: NA
CDR3: CASSPRGGSGLTEAFF; DNA: TGTGCCAGCAGCCCTCGGGGGGGTTCTGGGTTGACTGAAGCTTTCTTT; size: once; J: TRBJ1-1; V: TRBV3-1/TRBV3-2; D: NA
CDR3: CASSSTSGGHNEQFF; DNA: TGTGCCAGCAGCTCGACTAGCGGGGGGCACAATGAGCAGTTCTTC; size: NA; J: TRBJ2-1; V: TRBV7-2; D: TRBD2
CDR3: CASSVGRQSSYNEQFF; DNA: TGTGCCAGCAGCGTAGGGCGGCAGAGCTCCTACAATGAGCAGTTCTTC; size: once; J: TRBJ2-1; V: TRBV9; D: NA
CDR3: CASSQGMDSQETQYF; DNA: TGTGCCAGCAGCCAGGGAATGGACAGCCAAGAGACCCAGTACTTC; size: NA; J: TRBJ2-5; V: TRBV3-1/TRBV3-2; D: NA
CDR3: CASSLDGKLTDEQYF; DNA: TGTGCCAGCAGCTTAGATGGAAAGTTGACAGATGAGCAGTACTTC; size: NA; J: TRBJ2-7; V: TRBV11-2; D: NA
CDR3: CAWSVQSAGGYTF; DNA: TGTGCCTGGAGTGTACAATCCGCAGGAGGCTACACCTTC; size: NA; J: TRBJ1-2; V: TRBV30; D: NA
CDR3: CASGVGQLFF; DNA: TGTGCCAGCGGAGTAGGTCAGCTGTTTTTT; size: NA; J: TRBJ1-4; V: TRBV28; D: NA
CDR3: CASSPGTGDEKLFF; DNA: TGTGCCAGCAGCCCCGGGACAGGGGATGAAAAACTGTTTTTT; size: NA; J: TRBJ1-4; V: TRBV7-9; D: TRBD1
CDR3: CASSEAGGYGNQPQHF; DNA: TGTGCCAGCAGTGAGGCGGGGGGCTATGGCAATCAGCCCCAGCATTTT; size: NA; J: TRBJ1-5; V: TRBV25-1; D: NA
CDR3: CSASSPVNTGELFF; DNA: TGCAGTGCTAGTTCGCCGGTGAACACCGGGGAGCTGTTTTTT; size: NA; J: TRBJ2-2; V: TRBV20-1; D: NA
CDR3: CASSFWGGQDTQYF; DNA: TGTGCCAGCAGTTTTTGGGGGGGCCAGGATACGCAGTATTTT; size: NA; J: TRBJ2-3; V: TRBV27; D: NA
CDR3: CASSVSGYDGYTF; DNA: TGTGCCAGCAGTGTTTCCGGGTACGATGGCTACACCTTC; size: NA; J: TRBJ1-2; V: TRBV2; D: NA
CDR3: CASSTPAWRGGNTIYF; DNA: TGTGCCAGCAGTACTCCCGCCTGGAGAGGGGGAAACACCATATATTTT; size: NA; J: TRBJ1-3; V: TRBV7-9; D: NA
CDR3: CASSDPSGTGTEKLFF; DNA: TGTGCCAGCAGTGACCCATCCGGGACAGGGACTGAAAAACTGTTTTTT; size: NA; J: TRBJ1-4; V: TRBV25-1; D: TRBD1
CDR3: CASSLAGGAYEQYF; DNA: TGTGCCAGCAGCTTAGCAGGGGGCGCGTACGAGCAGTACTTC; size: NA; J: TRBJ2-7; V: TRBV7-2; D: TRBD1
CDR3: CASSVEVYFSGNTIYF; DNA: TGTGCCAGCAGTGTTGAGGTTTACTTCTCTGGAAACACCATATATTTT; size: NA; J: TRBJ1-3; V: TRBV6-1; D: NA
CDR3: CASSSPQRTGSYEQYF; DNA: TGCGCCAGCAGCTCACCCCAACGGACAGGCTCCTACGAGCAGTACTTC; size: NA; J: TRBJ2-7; V: TRBV5-1; D: TRBD1
CDR3: CASSLVPSGGYEQFF; DNA: TGCGCCAGCAGCTTGGTACCTAGCGGGGGGTATGAGCAGTTCTTC; size: NA; J: TRBJ2-1; V: TRBV5-1; D: TRBD2
CDR3: CASSSENYGYTF; DNA: TGTGCCAGCAGCTCTGAGAACTATGGCTACACCTTC; size: NA; J: TRBJ1-2; V: TRBV28; D: NA
CDR3: CATSDLPGSGAGELFF; DNA: TGTGCCACCAGTGATTTGCCCGGTTCGGGAGCCGGGGAGCTGTTTTTT; size: NA; J: TRBJ2-2; V: TRBV24-1; D: NA
CDR3: CASSLQGPYYNEQFF; DNA: TGTGCCAGTAGTTTACAGGGTCCCTACTACAATGAGCAGTTCTTC; size: NA; J: TRBJ2-1; V: TRBV19; D: NA
CDR3: CASSYGRGYGYTF; DNA: TGTGCCAGCAGTTACGGCAGGGGCTATGGCTACACCTTC; size: NA; J: TRBJ1-2; V: TRBV6-5; D: NA
CDR3: CASSEVRKLFF; DNA: TGTGCCAGCAGTGAAGTACGGAAACTGTTTTTT; size: NA; J: TRBJ1-4; V: TRBV6-1; D: NA
CDR3: CASSLELWSNQPQHF; DNA: TGTGCCAGCAGTTTAGAGTTATGGAGCAATCAGCCCCAGCATTTT; size: NA; J: TRBJ1-5; V: TRBV28; D: NA
CDR3: CASSFGGGTDTQYF; DNA: TGTGCCAGCAGCTTTGGGGGGGGCACAGATACGCAGTATTTT; size: NA; J: TRBJ2-3; V: TRBV5-5; D: TRBD2
CDR3: CASSFSGRATGELFF; DNA: TGTGCCAGCAGCTTTAGCGGGAGGGCAACCGGGGAGCTGTTTTTT; size: NA; J: TRBJ2-2; V: TRBV13; D: TRBD2
CDR3: CASSEGAGTEAFF; DNA: TGTGCCAGCAGTGAAGGGGCAGGCACTGAAGCTTTCTTT; size: NA; J: TRBJ1-1; V: TRBV2; D: NA
CDR3: CASSSGQGWRAFF; DNA: TGTGCCAGCAGCTCCGGACAGGGTTGGAGAGCTTTCTTT; size: once; J: TRBJ1-1; V: TRBV7-9; D: TRBD1
CDR3: CASGWGGTDTQYF; DNA: TGTGCTAGTGGTTGGGGGGGGACAGATACGCAGTATTTT; size: NA; J: TRBJ2-3; V: TRBV12-5; D: TRBD2
CDR3: CASSLSEDTEAFF; DNA: TGTGCCAGCAGCTTGAGTGAGGACACTGAAGCTTTCTTT; size: NA; J: TRBJ1-1; V: TRBV7-6; D: NA
CDR3: CASSQDEQGSYEQYF; DNA: TGTGCCAGCAGCCAAGATGAACAGGGATCCTACGAGCAGTACTTC; size: once; J: TRBJ2-7; V: TRBV4-2; D: NA
CDR3: CASKKEMGGYTF; DNA: TGTGCCAGTAAGAAGGAGATGGGTGGCTACACCTTC; size: NA; J: TRBJ1-2; V: TRBV19; D: NA
CDR3: CASSPRPGQQETQYF; DNA: TGTGCCAGCAGCCCCCGTCCGGGACAACAAGAGACCCAGTACTTC; size: once; J: TRBJ2-5; V: TRBV13; D: NA
CDR3: CASSQDLESPLHF; DNA: TGCGCCAGCAGCCAAGATTTAGAGTCACCCCTCCACTTT; size: NA; J: TRBJ1-6; V: TRBV4-3; D: NA
CDR3: CASSQIPGDGYTF; DNA: TGTGCCAGCAGCCAGATTCCGGGGGATGGCTACACCTTC; size: NA; J: TRBJ1-2; V: TRBV3-1/TRBV3-2; D: NA
CDR3: CASSSIFSGAGELFF; DNA: TGTGCCAGCAGCTCCATTTTTTCGGGAGCCGGGGAGCTGTTTTTT; size: NA; J: TRBJ2-2; V: TRBV7-2; D: NA
CDR3: CASSPRNTEAFF; DNA: TGTGCCAGCAGCCCGAGGAACACTGAAGCTTTCTTT; size: NA; J: TRBJ1-1; V: TRBV7-9; D: NA
CDR3: CASSPLLGAYGYTF; DNA: TGTGCCAGCAGTCCCCTTTTGGGGGCCTACGGCTACACCTTC; size: NA; J: TRBJ1-2; V: TRBV3-1/TRBV3-2; D: NA
CDR3: CASSGPSFISYEQYF; DNA: TGTGCCAGCAGTGGGCCTAGCTTTATTTCCTACGAGCAGTACTTC; size: NA; J: TRBJ2-7; V: TRBV6-4; D: NA
CDR3: CASSYSGTMIYGYTF; DNA: TGTGCCAGCAGTTACTCAGGGACAATGATCTATGGCTACACCTTC; size: NA; J: TRBJ1-2; V: TRBV6-2/TRBV6-3; D: NA
CDR3: CASSYGQYQPQHF; DNA: TGTGCCAGCAGTTACGGGCAGTATCAGCCCCAGCATTTT; size: NA; J: TRBJ1-5; V: TRBV6-2/TRBV6-3; D: NA
CDR3: CASNLRATGELFF; DNA: TGTGCCAGCAACCTGAGGGCTACCGGGGAGCTGTTTTTT; size: NA; J: TRBJ2-2; V: TRBV27; D: NA
CDR3: CASGNRIENTEAFF; DNA: TGTGCCAGTGGAAACAGGATCGAGAACACTGAAGCTTTCTTT; size: once; J: TRBJ1-1; V: TRBV19; D: NA
CDR3: CASSTPAGANTGELFF; DNA: TGTGCCAGCAGCACCCCGGCAGGGGCGAACACCGGGGAGCTGTTTTTT; size: once; J: TRBJ2-2; V: TRBV28; D: NA
CDR3: CASSVRAGGDTGELFF; DNA: TGTGCCAGCAGCGTAAGGGCAGGGGGTGACACCGGGGAGCTGTTTTTT; size: once; J: TRBJ2-2; V: TRBV9; D: TRBD1
CDR3: CASSLRAEGDTQYF; DNA: TGTGCCAGCAGCTTGCGGGCCGAGGGAGATACGCAGTATTTT; size: NA; J: TRBJ2-3; V: TRBV5-4; D: NA
CDR3: CASSQDREVYEQYF; DNA: TGTGCCAGCAGCCAAGACAGGGAGGTGTACGAGCAGTACTTC; size: NA; J: TRBJ2-7; V: TRBV11-2; D: NA
CDR3: CASSPIEGSYEQYF; DNA: TGTGCCAGCAGCCCGATCGAGGGCTCCTACGAGCAGTACTTC; size: NA; J: TRBJ2-7; V: TRBV4-2; D: NA
CDR3: CASSQANLGAYNSPLHF; DNA: TGCGCCAGCAGCCAAGCGAACCTTGGGGCTTATAATTCACCCCTCCACTTT; size: NA; J: TRBJ1-6; V: TRBV4-3; D: NA